The present entry profiles one T cell receptor (beta chain) with its context. The antigen is not known. These data are taken from a study of T cell responses to AZD1222 COVID-19 vaccine. CDR1 MNHEY and CDR2 SVGAGI come from the germline V gene. Trimming cost V 6 bases and J 4 bases, with 13 bases left between them. CDR3 length: 13 amino acids. Data came from immunoSEQ multiplex PCR; TCRdb stores just in-frame clones and leaves some out. The sample includes 130,000 to 150,000 clones, around 86% of them seen just once. Study-level findings and limits: Clonal diversity may have been underestimated, and the donors were mostly white British, with more females than males. Across spike, vaccine-associated CD4 TCRs were found, dominant at 160-218 and 743-854. The breadth and depth of Spike-specific TCRs increased once two AZD1222 doses had been given. There were repertoire samples only from the period after the peak T cell response.

V is TRBV6-5 and J is TRBJ2-7; tentative D call: TRBD1 (6 bases). The TCR was taken from an adult in good health. Sample: peripheral blood, taken on day 0 of MenACWY control vaccination. The CDR3 loop is CASRETGGYEQYF. For the CDR3, the DNA is TGTGCCAGCAGGGAGACAGGAGGTTACGAGCAGTACTTC.